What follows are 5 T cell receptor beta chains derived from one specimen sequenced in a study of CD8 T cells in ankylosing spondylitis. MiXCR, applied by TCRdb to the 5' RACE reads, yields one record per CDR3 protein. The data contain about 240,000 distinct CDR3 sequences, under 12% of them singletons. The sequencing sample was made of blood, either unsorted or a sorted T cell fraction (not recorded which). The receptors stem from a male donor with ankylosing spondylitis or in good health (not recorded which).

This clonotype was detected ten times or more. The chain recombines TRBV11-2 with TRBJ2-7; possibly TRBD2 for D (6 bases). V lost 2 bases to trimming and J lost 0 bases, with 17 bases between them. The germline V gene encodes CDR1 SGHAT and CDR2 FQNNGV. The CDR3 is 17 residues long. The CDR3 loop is CASSLIRRAGSSYEQYF. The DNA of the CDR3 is TGTGCCAGCAGCTTAATTCGGAGGGCCGGAAGCTCCTACGAGCAGTACTTC.

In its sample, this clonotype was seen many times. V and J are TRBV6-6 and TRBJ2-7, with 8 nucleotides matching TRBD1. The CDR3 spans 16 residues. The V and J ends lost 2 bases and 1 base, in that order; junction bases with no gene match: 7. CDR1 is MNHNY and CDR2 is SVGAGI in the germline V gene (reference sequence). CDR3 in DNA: TGTGCCAGCAGTTACAACAGGGGGTTAGGATCCTACGAGCAGTACTTC. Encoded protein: CASSYNRGLGSYEQYF.

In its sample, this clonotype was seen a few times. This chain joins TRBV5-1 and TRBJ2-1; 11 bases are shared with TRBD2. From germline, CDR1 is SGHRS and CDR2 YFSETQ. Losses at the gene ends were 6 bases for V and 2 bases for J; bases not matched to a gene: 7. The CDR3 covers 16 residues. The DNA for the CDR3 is TGCGCCAGCAAGTCTTCTAGCGGGAGGACCTACAATGAGCAGTTCTTC. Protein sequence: CASKSSSGRTYNEQFF.

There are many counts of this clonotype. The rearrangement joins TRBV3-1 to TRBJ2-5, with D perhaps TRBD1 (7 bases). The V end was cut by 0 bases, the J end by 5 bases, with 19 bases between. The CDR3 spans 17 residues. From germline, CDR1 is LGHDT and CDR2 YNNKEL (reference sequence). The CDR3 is CASSQEDQGGLGETQYF. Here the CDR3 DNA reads TGTGCCAGCAGCCAAGAAGATCAGGGGGGCCTGGGGGAGACCCAGTACTTC.

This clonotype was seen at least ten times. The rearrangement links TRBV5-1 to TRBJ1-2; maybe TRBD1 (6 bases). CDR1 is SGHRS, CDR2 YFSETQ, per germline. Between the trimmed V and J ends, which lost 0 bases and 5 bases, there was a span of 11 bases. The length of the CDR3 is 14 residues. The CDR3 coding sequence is TGCGCCAGCAGCTTGGATCAGGGGATTTATGGCTACACCTTC. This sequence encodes CASSLDQGIYGYTF.